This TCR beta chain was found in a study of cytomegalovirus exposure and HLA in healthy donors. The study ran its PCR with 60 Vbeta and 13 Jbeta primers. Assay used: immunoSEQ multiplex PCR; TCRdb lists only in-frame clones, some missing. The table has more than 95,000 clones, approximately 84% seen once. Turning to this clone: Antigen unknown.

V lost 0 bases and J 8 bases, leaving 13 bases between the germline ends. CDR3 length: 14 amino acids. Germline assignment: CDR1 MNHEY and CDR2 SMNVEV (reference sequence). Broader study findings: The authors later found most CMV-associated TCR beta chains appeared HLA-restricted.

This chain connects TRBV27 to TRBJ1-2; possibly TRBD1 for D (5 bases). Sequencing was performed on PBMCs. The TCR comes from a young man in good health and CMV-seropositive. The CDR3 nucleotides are TGTGCCAGCAGTTTATCTCCAGGGTTTGACGGCTACACCTTC. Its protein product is CASSLSPGFDGYTF.